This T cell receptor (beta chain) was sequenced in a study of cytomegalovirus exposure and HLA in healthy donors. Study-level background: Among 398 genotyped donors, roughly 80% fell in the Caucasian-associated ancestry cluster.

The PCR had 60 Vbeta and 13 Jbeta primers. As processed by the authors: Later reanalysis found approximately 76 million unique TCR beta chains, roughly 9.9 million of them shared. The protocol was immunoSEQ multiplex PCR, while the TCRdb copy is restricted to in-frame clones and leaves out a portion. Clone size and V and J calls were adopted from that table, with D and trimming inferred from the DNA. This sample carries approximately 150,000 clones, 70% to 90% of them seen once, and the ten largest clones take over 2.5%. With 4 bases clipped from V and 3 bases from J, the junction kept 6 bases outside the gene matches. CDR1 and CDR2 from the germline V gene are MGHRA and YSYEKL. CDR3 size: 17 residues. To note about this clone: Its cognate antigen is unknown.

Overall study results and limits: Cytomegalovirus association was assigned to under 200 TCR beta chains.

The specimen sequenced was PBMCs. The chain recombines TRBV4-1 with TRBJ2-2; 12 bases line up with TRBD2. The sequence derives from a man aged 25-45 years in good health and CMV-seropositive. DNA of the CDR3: TGCGCCAGCAGCCCTACTACTAGCGGGAGGTACACCGGGGAGCTGTTTTTT. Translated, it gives CASSPTTSGRYTGELFF.